The following is a T cell receptor (beta chain) sequence with its context. Trimming stripped 3 bases from V and 2 bases from J, with 14 bases between. CDR1 MDHEN and CDR2 SYDVKM come from the germline V gene. CDR3 length equals 15 residues. The method was immunoSEQ multiplex PCR; TCRdb's version includes in-frame clones alone and lacks a portion of them. Among roughly 190,000 clones listed, around four fifths were seen once. Individuals drawn from 24 US areas were roughly 18 to 89 years old. Participant-reported clinical history was the basis for cohort assignment. The data belong to a study of blood T cell repertoires in COVID-19.

The V call is TRBV28, the J call TRBJ2-7; no firm D call. The specimen sequenced was PBMCs or T cells enriched from blood (not recorded which). This TCR derives from a man in his forties or fifties who had recovered from COVID-19. CDR3 in DNA: TGTGCCAGCAGTTTTGAAAAATACAGACCCTACGAGCAGTACTTC. This sequence encodes CASSFEKYRPYEQYF.